Listed below are T cell receptor beta chains from one sample, sequenced in a study of blood T cell repertoires in COVID-19. The method was immunoSEQ multiplex PCR; TCRdb's version includes in-frame clones alone and lacks a portion of them. The repertoire consists of some 210,000 clones, with approximately 84% occurring once and the leading ten covering more than 4.5%. Sequencing used peripheral blood. The source is a woman in her 70s with active or convalescent COVID-19. Each CDR3 is given with its conserved first and last residue. Fields, in order: CDR3 protein, V gene, J gene, D gene. The D gene is left open where the match is weak.

cdr3_aa: CASNQLGYEQYF
v_call: TRBV6-6
j_call: TRBJ2-7
d_call: NA

cdr3_aa: CASNPSGQTIWNEKLFF
v_call: TRBV19
j_call: TRBJ1-4
d_call: TRBD1

cdr3_aa: CASSRTSGSYNEQFF
v_call: TRBV11-1
j_call: TRBJ2-1
d_call: TRBD2

cdr3_aa: CASSIRLAGDHEQFF
v_call: TRBV5-1
j_call: TRBJ2-1
d_call: TRBD2

cdr3_aa: CASSLGSDSGNTIYF
v_call: TRBV5-6
j_call: TRBJ1-3
d_call: NA

cdr3_aa: CASAARGSGGNTIYF
v_call: TRBV10-2
j_call: TRBJ1-3
d_call: NA

cdr3_aa: CASGTSGRRSSYNEQFF
v_call: TRBV9
j_call: TRBJ2-1
d_call: TRBD2

cdr3_aa: CASTPGPGTRGTGELFF
v_call: TRBV19
j_call: TRBJ2-2
d_call: TRBD2

cdr3_aa: CASSASGTSVGNEQFF
v_call: TRBV9
j_call: TRBJ2-1
d_call: TRBD2

cdr3_aa: CASSSQGNTEAFF
v_call: TRBV7-3
j_call: TRBJ1-1
d_call: NA

cdr3_aa: CASSPPRDRGRETQYF
v_call: TRBV18
j_call: TRBJ2-5
d_call: TRBD1

cdr3_aa: CASSRGLASGANVLTF
v_call: TRBV7-3
j_call: TRBJ2-6
d_call: NA

cdr3_aa: CASNVAGGPGAIYNEQFF
v_call: TRBV28
j_call: TRBJ2-1
d_call: TRBD2

cdr3_aa: CATSNAGADTQYF
v_call: TRBV24-1
j_call: TRBJ2-3
d_call: TRBD2

cdr3_aa: CASSLQQGARWYEQYF
v_call: TRBV7-2
j_call: TRBJ2-7
d_call: TRBD1

cdr3_aa: CASSLVGTSGRAAQFF
v_call: TRBV7-3
j_call: TRBJ2-1
d_call: TRBD2

cdr3_aa: CATIAGGPQYEQYF
v_call: TRBV28
j_call: TRBJ2-7
d_call: TRBD2

cdr3_aa: CASMTPQETQYF
v_call: TRBV2
j_call: TRBJ2-5
d_call: NA

cdr3_aa: CALREFTSPLHF
v_call: TRBV12-1
j_call: TRBJ1-6
d_call: NA

cdr3_aa: CSVRFAESPAGGRTEAFF
v_call: TRBV29-1
j_call: TRBJ1-1
d_call: TRBD1

cdr3_aa: CASSPGRRTGELFF
v_call: TRBV18
j_call: TRBJ2-2
d_call: NA

cdr3_aa: CASSLASGRSGTYEQYF
v_call: TRBV5-4
j_call: TRBJ2-7
d_call: TRBD2

cdr3_aa: CASSPDGASHGYTF
v_call: TRBV9
j_call: TRBJ1-2
d_call: NA

cdr3_aa: CASSIIQGLATDEQFF
v_call: TRBV4-1
j_call: TRBJ2-1
d_call: TRBD2

cdr3_aa: CASSLTGEIEQYF
v_call: TRBV3-1/TRBV3-2
j_call: TRBJ2-7
d_call: TRBD1

cdr3_aa: CATSDIGYEQYF
v_call: TRBV24-1
j_call: TRBJ2-7
d_call: NA

cdr3_aa: CASRRGLVEETQYF
v_call: TRBV5-4
j_call: TRBJ2-5
d_call: TRBD2

cdr3_aa: CASSLAPPGVGNYEQYF
v_call: TRBV18
j_call: TRBJ2-7
d_call: NA

cdr3_aa: CASSSSTATPQHF
v_call: TRBV27
j_call: TRBJ1-5
d_call: NA

cdr3_aa: CASSPTSRETQYF
v_call: TRBV27
j_call: TRBJ2-5
d_call: NA

cdr3_aa: CASSIQAGGREQYF
v_call: TRBV5-1
j_call: TRBJ2-7
d_call: TRBD2

cdr3_aa: CASSSGQGFHTEAFF
v_call: TRBV5-4
j_call: TRBJ1-1
d_call: TRBD1

cdr3_aa: CASSSTGGTNYGYTF
v_call: TRBV6-1
j_call: TRBJ1-2
d_call: TRBD1

cdr3_aa: CASSVKGASGNTIYF
v_call: TRBV9
j_call: TRBJ1-3
d_call: TRBD1

cdr3_aa: CASSPTQEDWDNEQFF
v_call: TRBV19
j_call: TRBJ2-1
d_call: NA

cdr3_aa: CASSIPGQGAYYGYTF
v_call: TRBV19
j_call: TRBJ1-2
d_call: TRBD1

cdr3_aa: CASPQGSNQPQHF
v_call: TRBV23-1
j_call: TRBJ1-5
d_call: TRBD1